This record concerns one TCR beta chain sequence. The data derive from a study of cytomegalovirus exposure and HLA in healthy donors. V shed 0 bases, J shed 2 bases, and the junction held 8 bases outside the gene matches. The V gene's germline CDR1 is SGHRS and CDR2 YFSETQ. This CDR3 is built from 17 residues. The protocol was immunoSEQ multiplex PCR, while the TCRdb copy is restricted to in-frame clones and leaves out a portion. The table lists 300,000 to 350,000 clones, approximately 85% of them singletons. The origin of this receptor is a man younger than 45 in good health and CMV-seronegative. Input material: PBMCs. J is TRBJ1-2 and V is TRBV5-1; TRBD1 matches at 9 bases. CDR3 sequence: CASSLGTGVLLNYGYTF. The CDR3 nucleotides are TGCGCCAGCAGCTTGGGGACAGGGGTCTTACTCAACTATGGCTACACCTTC.